Detailed here is one TCR beta chain. Its antigen is still unknown. The data derive from a study of cytomegalovirus exposure and HLA in healthy donors. For the study at large: It was reported in a later analysis that the roughly 120 validation repertoires used the same platform as the roughly 640 first-cohort repertoires. Broader study findings: Specific recognition of CMV antigens was confirmed in vitro for three chains (all CMV-associated). Reportedly, diagnosis of cytomegalovirus status by the classifier showed high specificity and sensitivity.

The donors were part of the validation cohort, which consisted of approximately 110 subjects and was separate from the first cohort of 666 subjects. V was clipped by 5 bases and J by 0 bases; unmatched bases: 10. Germline CDR1 reads MDHEN; CDR2 reads SYDVKM. The CDR3 has 16 amino acids. The repertoire was sequenced with immunoSEQ multiplex PCR; TCRdb's copy has only in-frame clones and lacks some. The sample records some 110,000 clones, 88% being singletons. The origin of this receptor is a man between 18 and 29 years old in good health and CMV-seronegative. Material: PBMCs. The chain has TRBV28 and TRBJ2-7; 7 positions agree with TRBD2. The CDR3 DNA reads TGTGCCAGCAGTCCAAGTCAGAGGACTAGCTCCTACGAGCAGTACTTC. Its translation: CASSPSQRTSSYEQYF.